Listed below are T cell receptor beta chains from one sample, sequenced in a study of control samples from healthy donors and cancer patients. This table comes from immunoSEQ multiplex PCR, and its TCRdb copy is limited to in-frame clones, with some not included. The table has about 120,000 clones, approximately 91% seen once. Sequenced sample: blood. These receptors all stem from a woman under 30 in good health. CDR3s leave out the opening cysteine and the closing phenylalanine or tryptophan. Each record gives: CDR3 protein, V gene, J gene.

ASSPGALSTGELF	TRBV7-2	TRBJ2-2
SVGQGREQY	TRBV29-1	TRBJ2-7
ASSELGGHNYGYT	TRBV25-1	TRBJ1-2
ASSIHDLGNQPQH	TRBV19	TRBJ1-5
ASSFSGGTGNTIY	TRBV5-1	TRBJ1-3
ASSPLQGGNQPQH	TRBV6-5	TRBJ1-5
ASSGLAGADTQY	TRBV6-4	TRBJ2-3
ASSQGLAGLFKTQY	TRBV3-1/TRBV3-2	TRBJ2-5
SVGTPVGSVYNEQF	TRBV29-1	TRBJ2-1
ASSIRTVGTEAF	TRBV19	TRBJ1-1
ASSLVRRTSGTNYEQY	TRBV7-8	TRBJ2-7
ASSQGQGGANYGYT	TRBV4-3	TRBJ1-2
AWSVGDHYEQY	TRBV30	TRBJ2-7
ASSFTERGFDTQY	TRBV28	TRBJ2-3
ASSLVGVGKTQY	TRBV7-2	TRBJ2-5
ASNSGDYGYT	TRBV12-3/TRBV12-4	TRBJ1-2
ASSFGTYNEQF	TRBV7-2	TRBJ2-1
ASRASGHSYEQY	TRBV6-5	TRBJ2-7
ASSFIPSTDTQY	TRBV7-9	TRBJ2-3
ASSLTGGAGAF	TRBV28	TRBJ1-1
ASSLYVGGGGTDTQY	TRBV7-2	TRBJ2-3
ASSENLGVKGYT	TRBV25-1	TRBJ1-2
ASSVLDRSAGELF	TRBV9	TRBJ2-2
ASSYMGELF	TRBV5-8	TRBJ2-2
ASSRDSSRETQY	TRBV3-1/TRBV3-2	TRBJ2-5
AWSVERETQY	TRBV30	TRBJ2-5
AWSVPGTHNQPQH	TRBV30	TRBJ1-5
ASSTGGPFYGYT	TRBV4-2	TRBJ1-2
ASSVQGANTEAF	TRBV19	TRBJ1-1
ASGLRHQGSWYGYT	TRBV12-5	TRBJ1-2
ASSPERGNTEAF	TRBV6-6	TRBJ1-1
ASSPTRQGSYSGANVLT	TRBV18	TRBJ2-6
ASSRGSLAGGLGEQY	TRBV7-2	TRBJ2-7
ASSLWTGLNEKLF	TRBV6-5	TRBJ1-4
ASSQAREGTSAVYEQY	TRBV4-2	TRBJ2-7
ASSLGTKNTGELF	TRBV7-9	TRBJ2-2
ASRLDLDRQKMNTEAF	TRBV5-1	TRBJ1-1
ASSLSRSNEKLF	TRBV28	TRBJ1-4
ATSDSGGTGVQYGYT	TRBV24-1	TRBJ1-2
ASSEASPLRPQH	TRBV6-1	TRBJ1-5
AISESMQGARMTEAF	TRBV10-3	TRBJ1-1
ASSLSERGNQPQH	TRBV28	TRBJ1-5
ASSSTGTSRENEQF	TRBV5-6	TRBJ2-1
AWSAGYEKLF	TRBV30	TRBJ1-4
RTDDYGYT	TRBV20-1	TRBJ1-2
ASSWGREGDYEQY	TRBV13	TRBJ2-7
AWSRGTLDEQF	TRBV30	TRBJ2-1
ASSIGGQRSYEQY	TRBV19	TRBJ2-7
AKRPGLAVYNEQF	TRBV7-6	TRBJ2-1
ASSGSRQEPKPAGYT	TRBV9	TRBJ1-2
ASSREKGRFIYEQY	TRBV28	TRBJ2-7
ASSKNMGLNTEAF	TRBV5-5	TRBJ1-1
ASTLARQGTYNEQF	TRBV28	TRBJ2-1
ASSSSYSFSGANVLT	TRBV7-9	TRBJ2-6
ATSGFGQGDYNEQF	TRBV24-1	TRBJ2-1
ASTRVDSTEAF	TRBV6-6	TRBJ1-1
ASSLRGRDNEQF	TRBV27	TRBJ2-1
ASSQDERDSSGITDTQY	TRBV3-1/TRBV3-2	TRBJ2-3